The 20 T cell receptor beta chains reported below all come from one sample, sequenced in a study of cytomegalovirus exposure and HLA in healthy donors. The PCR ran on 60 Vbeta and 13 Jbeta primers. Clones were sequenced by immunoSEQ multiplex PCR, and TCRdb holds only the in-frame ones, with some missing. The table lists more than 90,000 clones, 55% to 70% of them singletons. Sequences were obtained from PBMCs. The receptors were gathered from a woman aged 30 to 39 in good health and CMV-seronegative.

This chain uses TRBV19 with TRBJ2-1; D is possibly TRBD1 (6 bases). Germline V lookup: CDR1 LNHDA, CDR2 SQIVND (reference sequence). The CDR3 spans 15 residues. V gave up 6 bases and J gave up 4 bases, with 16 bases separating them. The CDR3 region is CASSRGRGSYNEQFF. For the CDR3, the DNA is TGTGCCAGTAGCCGAGGCAGGGGATCGTACAATGAGCAGTTCTTC.

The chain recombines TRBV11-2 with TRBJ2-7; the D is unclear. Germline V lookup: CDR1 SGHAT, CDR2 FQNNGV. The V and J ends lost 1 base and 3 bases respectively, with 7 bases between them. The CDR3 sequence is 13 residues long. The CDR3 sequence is CASSLVHGYEQYF. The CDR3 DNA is TGTGCCAGCAGCTTAGTTCACGGCTACGAGCAGTACTTC.

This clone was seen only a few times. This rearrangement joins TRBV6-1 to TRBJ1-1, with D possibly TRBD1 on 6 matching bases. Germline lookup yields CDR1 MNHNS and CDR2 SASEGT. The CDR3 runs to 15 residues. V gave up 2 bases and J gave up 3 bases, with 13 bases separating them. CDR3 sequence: CASSEFPTGDTEAFF. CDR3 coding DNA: TGTGCCAGCAGTGAATTCCCGACAGGCGACACTGAAGCTTTCTTT.

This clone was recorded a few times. Written as DNA, the CDR3 is TGTGCCAGCAGCGTCCGGGGGAACACCGGGGAGCTGTTTTTT. Its protein is CASSVRGNTGELFF. The chain combines TRBV11-3 with TRBJ2-2; a possible D gene is TRBD2 (5 bases). This CDR3 is 14 amino acids long. CDR1 SGHNT and CDR2 YENEEA come from the germline V gene. V shed 5 bases and J shed 1 base, with 8 bases lying between them.

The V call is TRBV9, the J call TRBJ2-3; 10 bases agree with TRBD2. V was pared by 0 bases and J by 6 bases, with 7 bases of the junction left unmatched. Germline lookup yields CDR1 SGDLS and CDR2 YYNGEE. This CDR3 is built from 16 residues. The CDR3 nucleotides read TGTGCCAGCAGCGTAGAAGCACTAGCGGGACAGGATACGCAGTATTTT. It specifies CASSVEALAGQDTQYF.

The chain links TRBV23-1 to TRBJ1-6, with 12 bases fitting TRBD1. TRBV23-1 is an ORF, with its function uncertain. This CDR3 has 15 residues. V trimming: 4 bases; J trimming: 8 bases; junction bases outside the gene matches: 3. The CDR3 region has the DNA TGCGCCAGCAGTCCGGGACAGGGGGCAGATTCACCCCTCCACTTT. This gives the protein CASSPGQGADSPLHF.

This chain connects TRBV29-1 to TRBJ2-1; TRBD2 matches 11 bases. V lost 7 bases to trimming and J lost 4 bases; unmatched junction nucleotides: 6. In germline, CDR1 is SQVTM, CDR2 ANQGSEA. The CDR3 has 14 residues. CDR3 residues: CSANSGRGYNEQFF. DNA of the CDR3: TGCAGCGCTAATAGCGGGAGGGGGTACAATGAGCAGTTCTTC.

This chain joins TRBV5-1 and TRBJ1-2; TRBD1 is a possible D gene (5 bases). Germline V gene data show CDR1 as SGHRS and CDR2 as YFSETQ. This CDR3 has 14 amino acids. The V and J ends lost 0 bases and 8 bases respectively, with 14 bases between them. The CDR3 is CASSLADRRSGYTF. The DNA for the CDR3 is TGCGCCAGCAGCTTGGCCGACAGACGGTCGGGCTACACCTTC.

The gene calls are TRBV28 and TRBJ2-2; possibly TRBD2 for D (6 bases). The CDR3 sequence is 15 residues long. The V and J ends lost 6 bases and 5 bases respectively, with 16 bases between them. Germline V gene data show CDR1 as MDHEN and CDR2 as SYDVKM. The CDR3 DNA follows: TGTGCCAGCAGCTCGCAGTCGGAGGGGACCGGGGAGCTGTTTTTT. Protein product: CASSSQSEGTGELFF.

Written as DNA, the CDR3 is TGTGCCAGCAGCCCCCCTCGGGATGACGAGCAGTACTTC. It is translated as CASSPPRDDEQYF. The chain recombines TRBV28 with TRBJ2-7; tentative D call: TRBD2 (5 bases). Trimming pared 6 bases from V and 5 bases from J, leaving 14 bases between. This CDR3 region has 13 residues. Germline CDR1 reads MDHEN; CDR2 reads SYDVKM.

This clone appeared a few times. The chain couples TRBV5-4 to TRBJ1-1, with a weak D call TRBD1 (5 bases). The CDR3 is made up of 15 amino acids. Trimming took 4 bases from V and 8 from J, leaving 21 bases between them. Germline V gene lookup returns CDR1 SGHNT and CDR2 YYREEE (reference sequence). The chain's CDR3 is CASSRDSTWREEAFF. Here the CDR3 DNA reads TGTGCCAGCAGCAGGGACTCCACTTGGAGGGAGGAAGCTTTCTTT.

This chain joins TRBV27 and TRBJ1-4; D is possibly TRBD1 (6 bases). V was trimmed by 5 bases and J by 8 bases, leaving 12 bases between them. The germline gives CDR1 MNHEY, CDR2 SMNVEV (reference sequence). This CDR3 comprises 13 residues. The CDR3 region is CASSQGWGEKLFF. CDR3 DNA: TGTGCCAGCAGTCAGGGGTGGGGGGAAAAACTGTTTTTT.

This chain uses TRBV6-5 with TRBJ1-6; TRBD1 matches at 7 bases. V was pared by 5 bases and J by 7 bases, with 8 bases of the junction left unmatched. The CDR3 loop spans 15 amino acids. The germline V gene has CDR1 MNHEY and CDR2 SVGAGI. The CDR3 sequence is CASSRQGDKNSPLHF. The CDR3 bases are TGTGCCAGCAGTCGCCAGGGGGACAAAAATTCACCCCTCCACTTT.

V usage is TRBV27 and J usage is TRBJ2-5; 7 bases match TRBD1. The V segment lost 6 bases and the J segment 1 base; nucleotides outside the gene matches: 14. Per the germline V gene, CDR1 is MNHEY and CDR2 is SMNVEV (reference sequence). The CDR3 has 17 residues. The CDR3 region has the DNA TGTGCCAGCAGCCTCCATGGACAGGTGGGGTTCCAAGAGACCCAGTACTTC. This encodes CASSLHGQVGFQETQYF.

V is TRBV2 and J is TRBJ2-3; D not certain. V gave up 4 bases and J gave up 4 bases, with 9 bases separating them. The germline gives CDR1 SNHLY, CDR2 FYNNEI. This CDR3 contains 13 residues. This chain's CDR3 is CASSARYPDTQYF. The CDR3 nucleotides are TGTGCCAGCAGTGCGAGGTACCCAGATACGCAGTATTTT.

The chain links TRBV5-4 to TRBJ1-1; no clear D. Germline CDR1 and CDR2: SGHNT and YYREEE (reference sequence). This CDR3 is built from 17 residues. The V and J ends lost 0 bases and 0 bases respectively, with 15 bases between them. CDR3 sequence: CASSLVAPHYMNTEAFF. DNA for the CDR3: TGTGCCAGCAGCTTGGTGGCCCCCCATTACATGAACACTGAAGCTTTCTTT.

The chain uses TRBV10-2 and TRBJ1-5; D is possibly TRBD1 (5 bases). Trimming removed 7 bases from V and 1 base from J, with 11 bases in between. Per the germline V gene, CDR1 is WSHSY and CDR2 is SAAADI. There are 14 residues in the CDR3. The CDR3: CASTPGGSNQPQHF. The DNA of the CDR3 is TGCGCCAGCACCCCCGGGGGGAGCAATCAGCCCCAGCATTTT.

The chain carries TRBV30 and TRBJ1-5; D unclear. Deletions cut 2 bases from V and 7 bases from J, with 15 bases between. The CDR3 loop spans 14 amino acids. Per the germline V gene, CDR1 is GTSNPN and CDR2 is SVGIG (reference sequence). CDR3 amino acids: CAWSTGAGLQPQHF. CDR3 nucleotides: TGTGCCTGGAGTACGGGAGCCGGGTTACAGCCCCAGCATTTT. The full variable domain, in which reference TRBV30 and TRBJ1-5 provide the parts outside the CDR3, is SQTIHQWPATLVQPVGSPLSLECTVEGTSNPNLYWYRQAAGRGLQLLFYSVGIGQISSEVPQNLSASRPQDRQFILSSKKLLLSDSGFYLCAWSTGAGLQPQHFGDGTRLSIL.

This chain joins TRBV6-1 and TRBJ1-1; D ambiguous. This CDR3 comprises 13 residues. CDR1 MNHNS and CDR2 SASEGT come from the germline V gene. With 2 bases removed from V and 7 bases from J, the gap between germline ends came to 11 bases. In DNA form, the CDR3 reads TGTGCCAGCAGTGAAAAGGAAACAGATGAAGCTTTCTTT. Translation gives CASSEKETDEAFF.

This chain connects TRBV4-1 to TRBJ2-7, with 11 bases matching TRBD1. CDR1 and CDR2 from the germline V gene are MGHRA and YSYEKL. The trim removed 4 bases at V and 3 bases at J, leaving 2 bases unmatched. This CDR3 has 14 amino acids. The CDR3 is CASSPGTGGYEQYF. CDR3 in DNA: TGCGCCAGCAGCCCCGGGACAGGGGGCTACGAGCAGTACTTC.